This T cell receptor beta chain was sequenced for a study of OX40 agonist ivuxolimab in advanced cancers. In the study overall: Patients were dosed with the agonistic anti-OX40 (CD134) antibody ivuxolimab. Patients with hepatocellular carcinoma, melanoma, renal cell or head and neck cancer made up the dose-escalation patients.

This CDR3 contains 14 residues. V gave up 7 bases and J gave up 3 bases, with 15 bases separating them. Germline loops: CDR1 LNHDA, CDR2 SQIVND (reference sequence). Patients were excluded for autoimmune disease history or systemic immunosuppression. The timepoints at which blood was sampled were baseline, cycle 4 day 1, and cycle 7 day 1. The method was immunoSEQ multiplex PCR; TCRdb's version includes in-frame clones alone and lacks a portion of them. This sample carries some 15,000 clones, 91% of them seen once, and the ten largest clones take around 23%. The receptor was derived from an adult with an advanced solid tumor such as melanoma, head and neck, liver or kidney cancer. The input for sequencing was CD4+ or CD8+ T cells sorted from blood, taken in a trial of the OX40 agonist ivuxolimab. The chain links TRBV19 to TRBJ1-1; D might be TRBD1 (6 bases). The CDR3 loop is CASTMGWGHTEAFF. The DNA for the CDR3 is TGTGCCAGTACCATGGGATGGGGGCACACTGAAGCTTTCTTT.